This T cell receptor (beta chain) came from a study of T cell changes during pregnancy in multiple sclerosis. Trimming cost V 5 bases and J 7 bases; bases outside gene matches: 11. Germline V gene data show CDR1 as SEHNR and CDR2 as FQNEAQ (reference sequence). The CDR3 is made up of 15 amino acids. TCRdb's table, derived via immunoSEQ multiplex PCR, lists solely in-frame clones and lacks some. Of about 39,000 clones in the sample, around 92% were seen once. The chain employs TRBV7-9 and TRBJ1-5, with 7 bases identical to TRBD1. The sequenced sample was CD8+ T cells from peripheral blood mononuclear cells, obtained before pregnancy. This receptor was obtained from a female donor with multiple sclerosis, enrolled in a pregnancy study. CDR3: CASSKGGQGRQPQHF. CDR3 coding DNA: TGTGCCAGCAGCAAAGGGGGCCAGGGCCGACAGCCCCAGCATTTT.